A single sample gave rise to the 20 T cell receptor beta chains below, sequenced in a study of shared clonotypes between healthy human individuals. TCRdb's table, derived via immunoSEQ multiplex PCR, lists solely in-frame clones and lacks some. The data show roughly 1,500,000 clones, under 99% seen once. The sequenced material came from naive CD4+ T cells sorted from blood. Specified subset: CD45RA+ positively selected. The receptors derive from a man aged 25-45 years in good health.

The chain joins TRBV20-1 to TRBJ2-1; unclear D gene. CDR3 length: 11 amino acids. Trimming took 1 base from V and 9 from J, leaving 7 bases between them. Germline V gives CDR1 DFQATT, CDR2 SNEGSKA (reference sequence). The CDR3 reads CSARALSEQFF. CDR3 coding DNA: TGCAGTGCTAGAGCCCTTAGTGAGCAGTTCTTC.

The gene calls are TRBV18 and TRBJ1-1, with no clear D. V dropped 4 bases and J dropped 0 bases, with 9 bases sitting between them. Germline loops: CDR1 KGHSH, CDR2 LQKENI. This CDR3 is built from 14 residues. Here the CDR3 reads CASSLKSVNTEAFF. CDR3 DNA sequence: TGTGCCAGCTCACTCAAGAGTGTGAACACTGAAGCTTTCTTT.

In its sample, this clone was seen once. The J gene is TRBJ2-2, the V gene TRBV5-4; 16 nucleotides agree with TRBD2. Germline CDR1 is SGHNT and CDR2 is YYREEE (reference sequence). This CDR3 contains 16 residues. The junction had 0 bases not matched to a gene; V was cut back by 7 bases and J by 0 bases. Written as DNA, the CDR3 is TGTGCCAGCGGGACTAGCGGGAGGGCGAACACCGGGGAGCTGTTTTTT. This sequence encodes CASGTSGRANTGELFF.

The CDR3 loop is CATRDWTENYGYTF. CDR3 DNA: TGTGCCACCAGGGATTGGACAGAGAACTATGGCTACACCTTC. The V call is TRBV15, the J call TRBJ1-2, with a weak D call TRBD1 (6 bases). Trimming took 6 bases from V and 2 from J, leaving 13 bases between them. The germline CDR1 and CDR2 sequences are LNHNV and YYDKDF (reference sequence). The CDR3 contains 14 residues.

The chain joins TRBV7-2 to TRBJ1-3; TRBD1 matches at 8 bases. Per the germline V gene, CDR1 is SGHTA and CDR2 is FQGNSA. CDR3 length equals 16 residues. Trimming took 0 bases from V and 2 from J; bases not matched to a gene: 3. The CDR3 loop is CASSLAGQGTGNTIYF. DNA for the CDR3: TGTGCCAGCAGCTTAGCCGGACAGGGAACTGGAAACACCATATATTTT.

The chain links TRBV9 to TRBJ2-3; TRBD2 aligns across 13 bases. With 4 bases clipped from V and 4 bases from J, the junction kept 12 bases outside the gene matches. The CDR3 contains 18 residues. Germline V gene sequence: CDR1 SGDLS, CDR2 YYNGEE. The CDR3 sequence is CASSPGLAGDVGADTQYF. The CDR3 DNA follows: TGTGCCAGCAGCCCCGGACTAGCGGGAGATGTGGGCGCAGATACGCAGTATTTT.

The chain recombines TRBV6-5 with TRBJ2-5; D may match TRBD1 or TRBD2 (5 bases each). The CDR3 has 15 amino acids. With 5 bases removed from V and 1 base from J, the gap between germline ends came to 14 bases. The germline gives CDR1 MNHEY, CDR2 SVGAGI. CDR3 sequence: CASSPTGAPQETQYF. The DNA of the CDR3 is TGTGCCAGCAGTCCCACCGGGGCGCCCCAAGAGACCCAGTACTTC.

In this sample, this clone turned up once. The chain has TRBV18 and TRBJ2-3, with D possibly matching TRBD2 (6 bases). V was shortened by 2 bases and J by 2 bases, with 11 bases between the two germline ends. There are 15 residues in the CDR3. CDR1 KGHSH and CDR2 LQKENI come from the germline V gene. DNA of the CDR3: TGTGCCAGCTCACCAGGACTACAACACACAGATACGCAGTATTTT. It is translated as CASSPGLQHTDTQYF.

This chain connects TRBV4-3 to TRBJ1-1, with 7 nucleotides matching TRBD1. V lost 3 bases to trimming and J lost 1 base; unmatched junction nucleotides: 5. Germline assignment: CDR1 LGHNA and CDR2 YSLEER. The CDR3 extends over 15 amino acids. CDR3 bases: TGCGCCAGCAGCCAGGGCCGGGACAGGAACACTGAAGCTTTCTTT. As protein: CASSQGRDRNTEAFF.

CDR3 protein: CASKRTLLSEQYF. The CDR3 DNA follows: TGTGCCAGCAAAAGAACCCTCCTATCCGAGCAGTACTTC. The chain combines TRBV2 with TRBJ2-7; D is undetermined. The CDR3 totals 13 residues. V lost 7 bases and J lost 6, with 16 bases in between. Germline CDR1 is SNHLY and CDR2 is FYNNEI.

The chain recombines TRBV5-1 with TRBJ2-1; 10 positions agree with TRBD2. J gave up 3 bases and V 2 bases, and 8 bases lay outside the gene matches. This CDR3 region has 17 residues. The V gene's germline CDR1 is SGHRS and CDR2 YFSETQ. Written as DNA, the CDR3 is TGCGCCAGCAGCTTTACCCTAGCGGGAGCCGGCTACAATGAGCAGTTCTTC. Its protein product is CASSFTLAGAGYNEQFF.

CDR3 loop: CARTSGREETQYF. The CDR3 DNA is TGTGCCAGGACTAGCGGGAGGGAAGAGACCCAGTACTTC. The rearrangement uses TRBV2 and TRBJ2-5, with 14 nucleotides matching TRBD2. V was pared by 9 bases and J by 3 bases, with 0 bases of the junction left unmatched. Germline CDR1 SNHLY, CDR2 FYNNEI. The CDR3 covers 13 residues.

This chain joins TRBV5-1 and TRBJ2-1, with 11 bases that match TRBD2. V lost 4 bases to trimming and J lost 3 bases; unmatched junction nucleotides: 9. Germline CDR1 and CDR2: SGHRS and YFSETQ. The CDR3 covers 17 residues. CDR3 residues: CASSPRRGLAVYNEQFF. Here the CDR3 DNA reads TGCGCCAGCAGCCCTCGACGGGGACTAGCGGTCTACAATGAGCAGTTCTTC.

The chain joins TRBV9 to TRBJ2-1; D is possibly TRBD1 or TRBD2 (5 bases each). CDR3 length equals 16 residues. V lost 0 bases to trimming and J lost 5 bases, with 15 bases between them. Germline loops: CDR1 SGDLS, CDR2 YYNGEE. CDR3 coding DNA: TGTGCCAGCAGCGTAGGCACTAGGGGATTAAACAATGAGCAGTTCTTC. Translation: CASSVGTRGLNNEQFF.

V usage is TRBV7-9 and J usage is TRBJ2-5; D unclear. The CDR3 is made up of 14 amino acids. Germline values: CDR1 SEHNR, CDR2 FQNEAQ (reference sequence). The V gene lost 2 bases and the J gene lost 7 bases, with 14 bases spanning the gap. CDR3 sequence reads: CASSLRELRGTQYF. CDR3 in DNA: TGTGCCAGCAGCTTACGAGAATTGCGTGGGACCCAGTACTTC.

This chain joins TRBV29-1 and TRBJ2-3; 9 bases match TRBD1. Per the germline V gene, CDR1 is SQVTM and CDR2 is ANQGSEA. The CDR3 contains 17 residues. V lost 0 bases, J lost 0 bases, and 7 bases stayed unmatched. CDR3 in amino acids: CSVEDSSGTGSTDTQYF. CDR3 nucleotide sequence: TGCAGCGTTGAAGATTCCTCCGGGACAGGGAGCACAGATACGCAGTATTTT.

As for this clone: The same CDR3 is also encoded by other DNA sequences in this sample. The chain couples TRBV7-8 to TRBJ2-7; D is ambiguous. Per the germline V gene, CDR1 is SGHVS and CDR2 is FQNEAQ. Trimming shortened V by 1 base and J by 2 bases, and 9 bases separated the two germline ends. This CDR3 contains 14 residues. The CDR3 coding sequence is TGTGCCAGCAGCTTAGGGCAAAGAACCTACGAGCAGTACTTC. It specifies CASSLGQRTYEQYF.

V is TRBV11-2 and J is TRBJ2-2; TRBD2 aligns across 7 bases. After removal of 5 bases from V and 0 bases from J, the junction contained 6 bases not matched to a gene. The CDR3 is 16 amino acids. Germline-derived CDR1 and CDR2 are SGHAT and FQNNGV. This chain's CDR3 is CASSPLAGANTGELFF. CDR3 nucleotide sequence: TGTGCCAGCAGCCCATTAGCGGGTGCGAACACCGGGGAGCTGTTTTTT.

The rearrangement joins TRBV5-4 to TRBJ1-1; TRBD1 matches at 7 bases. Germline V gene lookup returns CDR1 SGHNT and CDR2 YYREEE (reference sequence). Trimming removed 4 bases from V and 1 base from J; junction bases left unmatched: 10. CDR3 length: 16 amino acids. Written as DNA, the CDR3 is TGTGCCAGCAGCCTTATACAGGGGAGGAGGAACACTGAAGCTTTCTTT. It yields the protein CASSLIQGRRNTEAFF.

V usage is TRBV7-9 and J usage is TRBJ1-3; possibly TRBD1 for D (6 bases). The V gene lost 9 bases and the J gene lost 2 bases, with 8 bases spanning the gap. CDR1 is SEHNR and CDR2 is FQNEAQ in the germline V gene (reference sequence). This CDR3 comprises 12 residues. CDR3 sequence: CARTGAGNTIYF. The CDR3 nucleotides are TGTGCCAGGACAGGCGCTGGAAACACCATATATTTT.